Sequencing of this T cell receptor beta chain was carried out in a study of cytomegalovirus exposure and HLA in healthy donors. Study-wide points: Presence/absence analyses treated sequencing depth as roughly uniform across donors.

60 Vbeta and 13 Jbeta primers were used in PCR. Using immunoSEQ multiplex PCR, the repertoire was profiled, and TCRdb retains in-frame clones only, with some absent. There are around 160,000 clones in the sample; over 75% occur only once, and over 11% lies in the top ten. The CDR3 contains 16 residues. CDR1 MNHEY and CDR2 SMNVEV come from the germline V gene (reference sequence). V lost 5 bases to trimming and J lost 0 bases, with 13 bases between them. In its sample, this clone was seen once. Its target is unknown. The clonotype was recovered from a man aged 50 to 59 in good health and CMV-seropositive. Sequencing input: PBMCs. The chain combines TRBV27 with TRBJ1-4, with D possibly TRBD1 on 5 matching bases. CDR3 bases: TGTGCCAGCAGTCCGAAGGGGCATACAACTAATGAAAAACTGTTTTTT. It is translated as CASSPKGHTTNEKLFF.